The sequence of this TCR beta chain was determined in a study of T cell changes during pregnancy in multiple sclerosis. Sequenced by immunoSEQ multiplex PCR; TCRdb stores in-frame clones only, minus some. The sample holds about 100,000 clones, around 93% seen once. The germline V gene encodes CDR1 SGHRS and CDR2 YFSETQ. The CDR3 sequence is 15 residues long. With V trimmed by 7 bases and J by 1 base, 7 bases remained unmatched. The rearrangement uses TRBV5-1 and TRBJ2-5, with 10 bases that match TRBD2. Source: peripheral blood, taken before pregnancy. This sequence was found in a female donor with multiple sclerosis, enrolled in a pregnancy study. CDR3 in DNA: TGCGCCAGCGACGTTAGCGGGAGGTCCCAAGAGACCCAGTACTTC. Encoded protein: CASDVSGRSQETQYF.